The 3 T cell receptor beta chains given below trace back to one sample, sequenced in a study of cytomegalovirus exposure and HLA in healthy donors (dated by TCRdb to about 2017). The receptor library was made with the immunoSEQ multiplex PCR assay. For the multiplex PCR, a mixture combining 60 forward primers for TCR Vbeta segments and 13 reverse primers for TCR Jbeta segments was used. TCRdb limited this immuneACCESS table to in-frame rearrangements with V and J called. A share of clones is missing; checked studies link under half to unresolved V genes, and the rest is unexplained. For this sample the table gives under 85,000 clones, of which roughly 72% were detected only once. Jointly, the top ten make up 22% of the sample. Sequencing input: PBMCs. These receptors were taken from a woman aged 25 to 39 in good health and CMV-seropositive.

This chain uses TRBV30 with TRBJ2-7, with 8 bases matching TRBD2. The CDR3 loop spans 14 amino acids. Germline assignment: CDR1 GTSNPN and CDR2 SVGIG (reference sequence). J gave up 4 bases and V 2 bases, and 7 bases lay outside the gene matches. The CDR3 protein is CAWSLSGSSYEQYF. CDR3 sequence (DNA): TGTGCCTGGAGTTTAAGCGGGAGTTCTTACGAGCAGTACTTC.

As to this clone: One junction end disagrees with the germline gene, perhaps due to a read error. The J gene is TRBJ2-7, the V gene TRBV5-1; 8 bases line up with TRBD1. Germline CDR1 and CDR2: SGHRS and YFSETQ. This CDR3 has 14 amino acids. DNA for the CDR3: TGCGCCAGCAGCTCCGGGACAGGCCTCTACGAGCAGTACTTT. It codes for CASSSGTGLYEQYF.

This chain links TRBV5-6 with TRBJ1-1; D gene uncertain. CDR1 and CDR2 (germline): SGHDT, YYEEEE. CDR3 length: 13 residues. V lost 4 bases and J lost 0, with 7 bases in between. The DNA of the CDR3 is TGTGCCAGCAGCCGGTCTCTGAACACTGAAGCTTTCTTT. Translation: CASSRSLNTEAFF.